The next 4 T cell receptor beta chains were all read from a single sample in a study of blood T cell repertoires in COVID-19. Using immunoSEQ multiplex PCR, the repertoire was profiled, and TCRdb retains in-frame clones only, with some absent. Of tens of thousands of clones detected, roughly nine tenths appear once; the ten largest clones hold roughly 9.5%. Sequencing used peripheral blood. The receptors come from a human donor with active COVID-19. The donor label of this sample is uncertain.

The V gene is TRBV9, the J gene TRBJ2-2; 7 nucleotides line up with TRBD1. The CDR3 has 14 residues. V was pared by 1 base and J by 6 bases, with 3 bases of the junction left unmatched. CDR1 is SGDLS and CDR2 is YYNGEE in the germline V gene. The CDR3 coding sequence is TGTGCCAGCAGCGTAATGACAGGGTCCGGGGAGCTGTTTTTT. Protein product: CASSVMTGSGELFF.

The chain recombines TRBV7-9 with TRBJ2-2; 16 positions agree with TRBD2. Trimming took 3 bases from V and 6 from J; bases not matched to a gene: 4. This CDR3 is 17 amino acids long. CDR1 is SEHNR, CDR2 FQNEAQ, per germline (reference sequence). Written as DNA, the CDR3 is TGTGCCAGCAGCTTCGGGGGACTAGCGGGAGGGGCCGGGGAGCTGTTTTTT. Translation: CASSFGGLAGGAGELFF.

The rearrangement links TRBV6-5 to TRBJ1-1; weak D call: TRBD1 (5 bases). The CDR3 spans 13 residues. Germline-derived CDR1 and CDR2 are MNHEY and SVGAGI. Trimming pared 5 bases from V and 2 bases from J, leaving 9 bases between. CDR3 DNA: TGTGCCAGCAGTAAGACAGTCAACACTGAAGCTTTCTTT. It translates to CASSKTVNTEAFF.

The chain links TRBV4-3 to TRBJ2-2, with 12 bases that match TRBD2. CDR3 length: 20 amino acids. Germline V gene lookup returns CDR1 LGHNA and CDR2 YSLEER. Germline trimming cut 0 bases from V and 3 bases from J; bases unmatched to any gene: 11. The DNA for the CDR3 is TGCGCCAGCAGCCAAGATCGAATGTGGACTAGCGGGATTTACACCGGGGAGCTGTTTTTT. It codes for CASSQDRMWTSGIYTGELFF.